This TCR beta chain was sequenced for a study of shared clonotypes between healthy human individuals. Whole-study context: Donors, aged 18 to 49, were a couple of women and a few men.

Adult Caucasians living in Nashville, Tennessee made up all of the donors. Libraries were prepared by immunoSEQ multiplex PCR; TCRdb keeps only in-frame clonotypes and omits some of them. The sample gives about 380,000 clones, roughly 96% of which show up once; around 0.3% is in the top ten. CDR3 length: 16 amino acids. With 6 bases clipped from V and 0 bases from J, the junction kept 9 bases outside the gene matches. Looked up from germline, CDR1 is SGHRS and CDR2 is YFSETQ. This clone is a singleton in its sample. The chain joins TRBV5-1 to TRBJ2-3; 8 nucleotides line up with TRBD2. The sequenced sample was memory CD8+ T cells sorted from blood. The subset: CD45RO+ cells pooled with CCR7-negative TemRA cells. This sequence originates from a man under 40 in good health. This CDR3 reads CASMAGGPFSTDTQYF. DNA for the CDR3: TGCGCCAGCATGGCGGGAGGACCCTTTAGCACAGATACGCAGTATTTT.